This is a list of T cell receptor beta chains from one sample in a study of neurological immune-mediated disorders. Via MiXCR, TCRdb re-called the 5' RACE reads, giving one row per CDR3 protein. The table records tens of thousands of distinct CDR3 sequences, around 4% of them present only once. The sample taken for sequencing was PBMCs. The receptors here all came from a man over 45 with multiple sclerosis. The CDR3 runs from the conserved cysteine through the conserved F or W. A D gene is named only where the DNA matches it firmly. The size of a clone is reported for some rows only, either as once, few or many, or as a class for expanded clones.

TRBJ1-1,NA,TRBV12-3/TRBV12-4,NA,CASSLVPVSTEAFF,TGTGCCAGCAGTTTAGTTCCGGTAAGCACTGAAGCTTTCTTT
TRBJ2-5,many,TRBV24-1,TRBD2,CATSDSPGLDPAGTQYF,TGTGCCACCAGTGATTCACCGGGACTAGATCCTGCCGGGACCCAGTACTTC
TRBJ1-1,many,TRBV20-1,NA,CSAFPQGASGAFF,TGCAGTGCTTTTCCACAGGGCGCCAGTGGAGCTTTCTTT
TRBJ2-3,many,TRBV7-6,TRBD2,CASSSWTSGTDTQYF,TGTGCCAGCAGCTCGTGGACTAGTGGAACAGATACGCAGTATTTT
TRBJ1-1,many,TRBV7-9,NA,CASSFVGRTSMNTEAFF,TGTGCCAGCAGCTTTGTGGGACGGACCTCAATGAACACTGAAGCTTTCTTT
TRBJ2-7,many,TRBV5-6,NA,CASSLDRGTAPFSYEQYF,TGTGCCAGCAGCTTAGACAGAGGAACCGCTCCCTTTTCCTACGAGCAGTACTTC
TRBJ1-5,many,TRBV7-9,TRBD1,CASSGTGSFNQPQHF,TGTGCCAGCAGCGGGACAGGGTCTTTCAATCAGCCCCAGCATTTT
TRBJ2-1,few,TRBV5-1,TRBD1,CASSLWDNYRGPYNEQFF,TGCGCCAGCAGCTTGTGGGATAATTACAGGGGGCCCTACAATGAGCAGTTCTTC
TRBJ2-1,NA,TRBV5-1,TRBD1,CASSLEGASYNEQFF,TGCGCCAGCAGCTTGGAGGGGGCCTCCTACAATGAGCAGTTCTTC
TRBJ1-2,many,TRBV5-6,TRBD1,CASSWADRANYGYTF,TGTGCCAGCAGCTGGGCGGACAGGGCTAACTATGGCTACACCTTC
TRBJ2-5,many,TRBV6-2/TRBV6-3,NA,CASSNPGLTKETQYF,TGTGCCAGCAGTAACCCGGGACTCACAAAAGAGACCCAGTACTTC
TRBJ1-1,NA,TRBV5-5,NA,CASRLGGTEAFF,TGTGCCAGCAGACTGGGGGGAACTGAAGCTTTCTTT
TRBJ2-3,many,TRBV5-1,NA,CASSLGPNDTQYF,TGCGCCAGCAGCTTGGGACCGAACGATACGCAGTATTTT
TRBJ1-2,many,TRBV6-5,NA,CASSGEVGDPFLLAYGYTF,TGTGCCAGCAGCGGCGAAGTCGGCGACCCTTTTCTTTTGGCCTATGGCTACACCTTC
TRBJ2-2,many,TRBV7-8,TRBD1,CASSLALGRGSGELFF,TGTGCCAGCAGCTTAGCGCTAGGCAGGGGGTCCGGGGAGCTGTTTTTT
TRBJ1-1,NA,TRBV6-6,NA,CASSYSAGSSTEAFF,TGTGCCAGCAGTTACTCGGCAGGGTCGAGCACTGAAGCTTTCTTT
TRBJ1-2,many,TRBV3-1,NA,CASSQGRAGYTF,TGTGCCAGCAGCCAAGGGAGGGCCGGCTACACCTTC
TRBJ2-5,many,TRBV10-3,TRBD2,CANRRGLASETQYF,TGTGCCAATAGAAGGGGACTAGCTTCGGAGACCCAGTACTTC
TRBJ2-3,many,TRBV7-2,NA,CASSLVGATTDTQYF,TGTGCCAGCAGCTTAGTGGGTGCGACCACAGATACGCAGTATTTT
TRBJ2-2,few,TRBV5-1,TRBD1,CASSFGTGLTGELFF,TGCGCCAGCAGCTTCGGGACAGGACTCACCGGGGAGCTGTTTTTT
TRBJ2-1,many,TRBV2,NA,CASTADFPYNEQFF,TGTGCCAGCACAGCGGACTTCCCCTACAATGAGCAGTTCTTC
TRBJ2-3,many,TRBV3-1,NA,CASSYLGDTQYF,TGTGCCAGCAGCTACCTAGGAGATACGCAGTATTTT